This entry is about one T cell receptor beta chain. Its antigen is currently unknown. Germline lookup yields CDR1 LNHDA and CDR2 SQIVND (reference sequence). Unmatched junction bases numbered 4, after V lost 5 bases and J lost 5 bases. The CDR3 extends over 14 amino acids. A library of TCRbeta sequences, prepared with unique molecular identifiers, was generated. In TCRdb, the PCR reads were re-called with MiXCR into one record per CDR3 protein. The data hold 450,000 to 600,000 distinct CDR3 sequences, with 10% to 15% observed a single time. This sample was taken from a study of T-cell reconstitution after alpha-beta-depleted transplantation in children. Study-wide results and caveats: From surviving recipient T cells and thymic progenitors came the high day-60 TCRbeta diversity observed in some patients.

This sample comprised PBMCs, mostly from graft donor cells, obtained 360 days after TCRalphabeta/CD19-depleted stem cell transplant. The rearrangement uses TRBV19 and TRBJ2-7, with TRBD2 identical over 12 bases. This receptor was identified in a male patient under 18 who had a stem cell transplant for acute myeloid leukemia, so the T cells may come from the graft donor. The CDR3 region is CASSSTSGSHEQYF. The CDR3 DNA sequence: TGTGCCAGTAGTTCGACTAGCGGGAGCCACGAGCAGTACTTC.